This entry features one T cell receptor (beta chain) sequence. The sample is drawn from a study of blood T cell repertoires in COVID-19. Study-wide context: From T cells, B-cell-depleted T cells, or PBMCs came the material, which was cDNA or gDNA.

Participant ages covered about 18 to 95 years across around 22 US areas. Among Cohort 3 donors, those recovered had two negative PCRs, clearance, or symptom resolution. Methods used by the authors: Counts of nucleated cells, estimated from reference gene primer amplification, were obtained. Clones were sequenced by immunoSEQ multiplex PCR, and TCRdb holds only the in-frame ones, with some missing. Clone size and the V and J calls come from that table; the DNA yielded D and trimming. Of a few hundred thousand clones listed, around 90% are singletons. This TCR was sampled from a woman under 30 who had recovered from COVID-19. The sequenced sample was PBMCs or T cells enriched from blood (not recorded which).

This CDR3 reads CASSLLAGGSYNEQFF. The CDR3 DNA reads as TGTGCCAGCAGCTTACTAGCGGGGGGGTCCTACAATGAGCAGTTCTTC. The chain employs TRBV7-9 and TRBJ2-1; 12 bases agree with TRBD2. The CDR3 sequence is 16 residues long. From germline, CDR1 is SEHNR and CDR2 FQNEAQ (reference sequence). The trim removed 2 bases at V and 1 base at J, leaving 0 bases unmatched. Together with reference TRBV7-9 and TRBJ2-1, the CDR3 gives the full variable domain: DTGVSQNPRHKITKRGQNVTFRCDPISEHNRLYWYRQTLGQGPEFLTYFQNEAQLEKSRLLSDRFSAERPKGSFSTLEIQRTEQGDSAMYLCASSLLAGGSYNEQFFGPGTRLTVL.